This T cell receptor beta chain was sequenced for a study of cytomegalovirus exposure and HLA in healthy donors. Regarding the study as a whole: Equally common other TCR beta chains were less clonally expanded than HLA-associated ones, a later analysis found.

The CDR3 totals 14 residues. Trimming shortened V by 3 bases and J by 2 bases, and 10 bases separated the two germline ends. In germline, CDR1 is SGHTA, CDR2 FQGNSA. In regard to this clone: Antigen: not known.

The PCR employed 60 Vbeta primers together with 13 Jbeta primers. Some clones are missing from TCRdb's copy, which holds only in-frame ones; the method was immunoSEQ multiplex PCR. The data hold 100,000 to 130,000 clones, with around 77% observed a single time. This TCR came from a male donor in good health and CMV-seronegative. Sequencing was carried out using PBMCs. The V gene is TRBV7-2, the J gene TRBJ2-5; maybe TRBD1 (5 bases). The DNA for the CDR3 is TGTGCCAGCAGCTTGGGGCGCGGACAAGAGACCCAGTACTTC. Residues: CASSLGRGQETQYF. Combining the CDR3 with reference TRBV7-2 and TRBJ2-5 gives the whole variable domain GAGVSQSPSNKVTEKGKDVELRCDPISGHTALYWYRQSLGQGLEFLIYFQGNSAPDKSGLPSDRFSAERTGGSVSTLTIQRTQQEDSAVYLCASSLGRGQETQYFGPGTRLLVL.